These 7 T cell receptor beta chains originate from one sample sequenced in a study of T-cell reconstitution after alpha-beta-depleted transplantation in children. TCRbeta library construction was performed incorporating unique molecular identifiers. TCRdb re-called the PCR reads through MiXCR, storing one row per CDR3 protein. The table shows about 480,000 distinct CDR3 sequences, with around 12% occurring only once. Sequences were derived from PBMCs from the stem cell graft donor, sampled from the stem cell graft. Receptors originate from a human donor who donated a stem cell graft to a child with combined immunodeficiency.

V gene TRBV12-3 or TRBV12-4 combines with J gene TRBJ2-3; D is possibly TRBD2 (5 bases). The CDR3 consists of 15 residues. V lost 7 bases and J lost 0, with 14 bases in between. The CDR3 protein is CASTLGVSSTDTQYF. DNA for the CDR3: TGTGCCAGCACCCTCGGGGTTTCTAGCACAGATACGCAGTATTTT.

The gene calls are TRBV12-3 or TRBV12-4 and TRBJ1-1; D call uncertain. The CDR3 is 13 residues long. V shed 6 bases and J shed 6 bases, with 14 bases lying between them. DNA of the CDR3: TGTGCCAGCAGAAAACCCGACCGATCTGAAGCTTTCTTT. It specifies CASRKPDRSEAFF.

The CDR3 nucleotides are TGTGCCAGCAGTTTATCACAGACCTACGAGCAGTACTTC. It yields the protein CASSLSQTYEQYF. This sequence joins TRBV27 and TRBJ2-7, with no clear D. Germline V lookup: CDR1 MNHEY, CDR2 SMNVEV (reference sequence). The V end lost 0 bases, the J end lost 2 bases, and 5 bases lay between the germline ends. The CDR3 has 13 amino acids.

Only a few counts were recorded for this clonotype. The chain employs TRBV6-2 or TRBV6-3 and TRBJ1-2; D possibly corresponds to TRBD1 (5 bases). V lost 6 bases and J lost 1, with 21 bases in between. The CDR3 is made up of 17 amino acids. Germline loops: CDR1 MNHEY, CDR2 SVGEGT. CDR3 sequence: CASSLGTGATINYGYTF. CDR3 nucleotides: TGTGCCAGCAGCCTGGGGACGGGCGCAACGATTAACTATGGCTACACCTTC.

The chain links TRBV4-3 to TRBJ2-3; 13 bases map to TRBD2. V was clipped by 1 base and J by 6 bases; unmatched bases: 4. The CDR3 contains 16 residues. CDR1 and CDR2 (germline): LGHNA, YSLEER. CDR3 protein: CASSQVLAGGPDTQYF. For the CDR3, the DNA is TGCGCCAGCAGCCAAGTACTAGCGGGGGGGCCGGATACGCAGTATTTT.

Comment on this clonotype: Possible read error: a much larger clone is one base away. In nucleotides, the CDR3 is TGCAGCGTTGAAGTATTGGGGAGGGATATGCAGTATTTT. It codes for CSVEVLGRDMQYF. The rearrangement uses TRBV29-1 and TRBJ2-3, with 7 bases lining up with TRBD2. The germline V gene encodes CDR1 SQVTM and CDR2 ANQGSEA. This CDR3 is 13 amino acids long.

This clonotype was picked up a small number of times. The rearrangement uses TRBV28 and TRBJ1-1; 7 bases line up with TRBD1. The V segment lost 5 bases and the J segment 6 bases; nucleotides outside the gene matches: 15. The CDR3 covers 16 residues. The germline gives CDR1 MDHEN, CDR2 SYDVKM. The DNA for the CDR3 is TGTGCCAGCAGTCCATCAACGGACAGGAGGGGCGCTGAAGCTTTCTTT. This encodes CASSPSTDRRGAEAFF. The full variable domain, its missing parts supplied by reference TRBV28 and TRBJ1-1, is DVKVTQSSRYLVKRTGEKVFLECVQDMDHENMFWYRQDPGLGLRLIYFSYDVKMKEKGDIPEGYSVSREKKERFSLILESASTNQTSMYLCASSPSTDRRGAEAFFGQGTRLTVV.